The 7 T cell receptor beta chains given below trace back to one sample, sequenced in a study of radiotherapy plus CTLA-4 blockade in lung cancer. Method: immunoSEQ multiplex PCR; TCRdb's copy keeps in-frame clones and lacks some. The table includes roughly 48,000 clones, roughly 80% detected once. The sample here was peripheral blood, taken from a patient treated with radiotherapy plus ipilimumab. The receptor source for this set is a human donor with non-small cell lung cancer who had stable disease on radiotherapy plus ipilimumab.

This rearrangement joins TRBV7-9 to TRBJ2-1; D call uncertain. The germline V gene has CDR1 SEHNR and CDR2 FQNEAQ (reference sequence). The V and J ends lost 1 base and 6 bases respectively, with 4 bases between them. The CDR3 is 12 residues long. The CDR3 loop is CASSLESNEQFF. In DNA form, the CDR3 reads TGTGCCAGCAGCTTAGAGAGCAATGAGCAGTTCTTC.

CDR3 loop: CASNPTSFSYNEQFF. The DNA of the CDR3 is TGTGCCAGCAACCCCACTAGCTTTTCCTACAATGAGCAGTTCTTC. This chain links TRBV2 with TRBJ2-1; weak D call: TRBD2 (6 bases). This CDR3 has 15 amino acids. V lost 7 bases and J 1 base, leaving 14 bases between the germline ends. Looked up from germline, CDR1 is SNHLY and CDR2 is FYNNEI. The whole variable domain, remainder taken from reference TRBV2 and TRBJ2-1, is EPEVTQTPSHQVTQMGQEVILRCVPISNHLYFYWYRQILGQKVEFLVSFYNNEISEKSEIFDDQFSVERPDGSNFTLKIRSTKLEDSAMYFCASNPTSFSYNEQFFGPGTRLTVL.

V usage is TRBV4-3 and J usage is TRBJ1-1; possibly TRBD1 for D (5 bases). The CDR3 is 19 amino acids. Germline CDR1 reads LGHNA; CDR2 reads YSLEER. Trimming took off 7 bases at V and 0 bases at J, with 27 bases between the two ends. The CDR3 DNA reads TGCGCCAGCACCCTATCGGGGGGAATTAAAAGGTGGATGAACACTGAAGCTTTCTTT. This codes for CASTLSGGIKRWMNTEAFF.

This chain connects TRBV9 to TRBJ2-7; D call uncertain. CDR3 length equals 9 residues. Looked up from germline, CDR1 is SGDLS and CDR2 is YYNGEE. Deletions cut 7 bases from V and 13 bases from J, with 12 bases between. The CDR3 DNA reads as TGTGCCAGCCACCCTCCAGTATACTTC. This gives the protein CASHPPVYF. The complete variable domain, with remaining parts taken from reference TRBV9 and TRBJ2-7, reads DSGVTQTPKHLITATGQRVTLRCSPRSGDLSVYWYQQSLDQGLQFLIQYYNGEERAKGNILERFSAQQFPDLHSELNLSSLELGDSALYFCASHPPVYFGPGTRLTVT.

V gene TRBV5-1 combines with J gene TRBJ2-5; 7 bases fit TRBD1. Germline CDR1 and CDR2: SGHRS and YFSETQ. The CDR3 covers 14 residues. The V gene end was trimmed by 5 bases and the J gene end by 5 bases; junction bases not matched to a gene: 9. The CDR3 loop is CASRQDRPQETQYF. CDR3 sequence (DNA): TGCGCCAGCAGGCAGGACAGGCCCCAGGAGACCCAGTACTTC.

The CDR3: CASSQGQGEANEKLFF. Here the CDR3 DNA reads TGTGCCAGCAGCCAGGGACAGGGGGAGGCTAATGAAAAACTGTTTTTT. The rearrangement uses TRBV4-2 and TRBJ1-4; TRBD1 matches at 11 bases. V gave up 3 bases and J gave up 3 bases; unmatched junction bases: 3. Per the germline V gene, CDR1 is LGHNA and CDR2 is YNFKEQ. The CDR3 totals 16 residues.

The chain links TRBV6-6 to TRBJ2-2, with D unresolved. The CDR3 is 12 amino acids. Per the germline V gene, CDR1 is MNHNY and CDR2 is SVGAGI (reference sequence). V lost 2 bases to trimming and J lost 6 bases, with 4 bases between them. CDR3 sequence reads: CASSYGPGELFF. CDR3 sequence (DNA): TGTGCCAGCAGTTACGGGCCCGGGGAGCTGTTTTTT.